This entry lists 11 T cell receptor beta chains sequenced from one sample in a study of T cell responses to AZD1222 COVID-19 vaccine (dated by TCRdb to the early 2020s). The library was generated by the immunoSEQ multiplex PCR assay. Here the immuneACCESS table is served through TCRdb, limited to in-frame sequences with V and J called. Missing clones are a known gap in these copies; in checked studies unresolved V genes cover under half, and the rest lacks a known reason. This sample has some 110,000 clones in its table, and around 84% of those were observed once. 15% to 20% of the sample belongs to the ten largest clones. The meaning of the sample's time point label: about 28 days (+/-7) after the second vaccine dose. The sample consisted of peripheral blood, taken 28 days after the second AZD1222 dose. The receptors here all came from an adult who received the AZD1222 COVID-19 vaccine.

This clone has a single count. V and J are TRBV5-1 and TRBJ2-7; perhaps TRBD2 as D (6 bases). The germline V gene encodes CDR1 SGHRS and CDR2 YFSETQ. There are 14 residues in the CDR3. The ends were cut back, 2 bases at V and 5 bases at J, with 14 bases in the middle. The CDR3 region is CASSFGGSSHEQYF. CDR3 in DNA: TGCGCCAGCAGCTTTGGGGGGTCTTCCCACGAGCAGTACTTC.

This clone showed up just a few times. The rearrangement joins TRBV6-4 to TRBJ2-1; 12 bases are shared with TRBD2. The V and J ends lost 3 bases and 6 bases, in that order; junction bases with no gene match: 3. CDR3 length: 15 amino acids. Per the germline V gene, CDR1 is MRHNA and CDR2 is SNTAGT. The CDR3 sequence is CASSETSGSFNEQFF. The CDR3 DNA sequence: TGTGCCAGCAGTGAGACTAGCGGGAGCTTCAATGAGCAGTTCTTC.

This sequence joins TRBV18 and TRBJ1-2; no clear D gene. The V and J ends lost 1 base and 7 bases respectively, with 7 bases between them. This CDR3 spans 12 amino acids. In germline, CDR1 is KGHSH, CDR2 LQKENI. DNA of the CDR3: TGTGCCAGCTCACCACAGGGAAGTGGCTACACCTTC. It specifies CASSPQGSGYTF.

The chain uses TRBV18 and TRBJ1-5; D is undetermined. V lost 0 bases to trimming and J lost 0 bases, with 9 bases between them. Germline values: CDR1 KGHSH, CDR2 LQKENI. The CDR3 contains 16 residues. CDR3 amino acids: CASSPPGFSSNQPQHF. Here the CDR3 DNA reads TGTGCCAGCTCACCACCGGGCTTCAGTAGCAATCAGCCCCAGCATTTT.

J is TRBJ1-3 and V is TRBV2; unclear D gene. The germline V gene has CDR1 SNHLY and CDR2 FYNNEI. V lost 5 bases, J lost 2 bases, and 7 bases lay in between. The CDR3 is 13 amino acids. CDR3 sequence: CASSTEAGNTIYF. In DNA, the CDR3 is TGTGCCAGCAGTACTGAAGCTGGAAACACCATATATTTT. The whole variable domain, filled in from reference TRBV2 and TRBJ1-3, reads EPEVTQTPSHQVTQMGQEVILRCVPISNHLYFYWYRQILGQKVEFLVSFYNNEISEKSEIFDDQFSVERPDGSNFTLKIRSTKLEDSAMYFCASSTEAGNTIYFGEGSWLTVV.

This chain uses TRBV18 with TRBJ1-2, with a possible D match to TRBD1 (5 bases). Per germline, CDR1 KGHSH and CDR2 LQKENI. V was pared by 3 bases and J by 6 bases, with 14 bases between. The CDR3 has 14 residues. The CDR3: CASSPRQGEDGYTF. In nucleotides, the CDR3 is TGTGCCAGCTCACCCAGGCAGGGCGAGGATGGCTACACCTTC. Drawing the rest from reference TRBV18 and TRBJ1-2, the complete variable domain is NAGVMQNPRHLVRRRGQEARLRCSPMKGHSHVYWYRQLPEEGLKFMVYLQKENIIDESGMPKERFSAEFPKEGPSILRIQQVVRGDSAAYFCASSPRQGEDGYTFGSGTRLTVV.

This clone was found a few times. This CDR3 is CASSQGFSDGTYEQYF. The DNA of the CDR3 is TGCGCCAGCAGCCAAGGTTTTTCGGACGGAACCTACGAGCAGTACTTC. The rearrangement links TRBV4-1 to TRBJ2-7; D is unclear. V lost 1 base to trimming and J lost 2 bases, with 15 bases between them. Germline-derived CDR1 and CDR2 are MGHRA and YSYEKL. There are 16 residues in the CDR3.

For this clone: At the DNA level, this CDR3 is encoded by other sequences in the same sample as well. Written as DNA, the CDR3 is TGTGCCAGCAGTTTAAGGGGCTACGAGCAGTACTTC. Translating gives CASSLRGYEQYF. J is TRBJ2-7 and V is TRBV28; D is perhaps TRBD1 (5 bases). V was trimmed by 2 bases and J by 3 bases, leaving 5 bases between them. This CDR3 has 12 residues. Germline V lookup: CDR1 MDHEN, CDR2 SYDVKM.

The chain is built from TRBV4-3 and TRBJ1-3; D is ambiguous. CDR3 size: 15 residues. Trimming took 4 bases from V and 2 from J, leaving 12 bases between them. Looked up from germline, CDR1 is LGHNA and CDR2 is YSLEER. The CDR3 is CASSLDLGTGNTIYF. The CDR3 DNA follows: TGCGCCAGCAGCCTCGACCTGGGGACTGGAAACACCATATATTTT.

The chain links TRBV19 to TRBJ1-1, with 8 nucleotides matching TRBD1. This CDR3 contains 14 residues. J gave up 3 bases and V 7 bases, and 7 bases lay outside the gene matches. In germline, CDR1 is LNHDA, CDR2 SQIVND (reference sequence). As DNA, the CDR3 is TGTGCCAGTAACTCACAGGGGGGGCACACTGAAGCTTTCTTT. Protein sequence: CASNSQGGHTEAFF.

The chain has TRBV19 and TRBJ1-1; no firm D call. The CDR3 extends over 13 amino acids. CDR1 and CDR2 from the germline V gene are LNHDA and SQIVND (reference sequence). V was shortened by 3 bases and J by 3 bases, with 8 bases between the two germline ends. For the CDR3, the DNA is TGTGCCAGTAGTATGGTTGTAGACACTGAAGCTTTCTTT. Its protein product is CASSMVVDTEAFF. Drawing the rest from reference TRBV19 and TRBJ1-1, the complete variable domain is DGGITQSPKYLFRKEGQNVTLSCEQNLNHDAMYWYRQDPGQGLRLIYYSQIVNDFQKGDIAEGYSVSREKKESFPLTVTSAQKNPTAFYLCASSMVVDTEAFFGQGTRLTVV.